A single sample gave rise to the 25 T cell receptor beta chains below, sequenced in a study of blood T cell repertoires in COVID-19. Clones were read by immunoSEQ multiplex PCR, and TCRdb kept only the in-frame ones, dropping some. The top ten clones hold 2% to 2.5% of a sample with 200,000 or so clones, roughly 84% of them seen once. Source material: peripheral blood. Receptors were obtained from an older woman with acute or convalescent COVID-19.

This rearrangement joins TRBV29-1 to TRBJ1-1; D is perhaps TRBD1 (5 bases). The CDR3 sequence is 12 residues long. The germline V and J ends were trimmed by 6 bases and 10 bases, with 18 bases remaining between them. In germline, CDR1 is SQVTM, CDR2 ANQGSEA. CDR3 sequence reads: CSVDNGGQGAFF. For the CDR3, the DNA is TGCAGCGTAGATAATGGTGGGCAGGGAGCTTTCTTT.

The chain joins TRBV6-2 or TRBV6-3 to TRBJ2-1, with D unresolved. CDR3 length: 17 residues. Per germline, CDR1 MNHEY and CDR2 SVGEGT. Trimming left V 2 bases short and J 0 bases short, with 14 bases between. CDR3 sequence: CASSYVRVKSSYNEQFF. CDR3 nucleotides: TGTGCCAGCAGTTACGTCCGGGTGAAGAGCTCCTACAATGAGCAGTTCTTC.

CDR3 nucleotide sequence: TGTGCCAGCAGCTTAGTGGGACAGGGGGCAGCTTTCTTT. Amino acids: CASSLVGQGAAFF. The chain employs TRBV7-9 and TRBJ1-1; 12 bases map to TRBD1. With 1 base clipped from V and 10 bases from J, the junction kept 1 base outside the gene matches. The length of the CDR3 is 13 residues. CDR1 and CDR2 from the germline V gene are SEHNR and FQNEAQ (reference sequence).

The V and J genes are TRBV4-2 and TRBJ1-6, with D possibly TRBD1 on 5 matching bases. The CDR3 extends over 16 amino acids. Looked up from germline, CDR1 is LGHNA and CDR2 is YNFKEQ. V lost 0 bases to trimming and J lost 7 bases, with 13 bases between them. The CDR3 coding sequence is TGTGCCAGCAGCCAAGAAAGACAGATCTTAAATTCACCCCTCCACTTT. Encoded protein: CASSQERQILNSPLHF.

This chain joins TRBV5-4 and TRBJ1-4, with 8 bases that match TRBD1. The V gene end was trimmed by 4 bases and the J gene end by 7 bases; junction bases not matched to a gene: 6. This CDR3 has 14 amino acids. CDR1 and CDR2 from the germline V gene are SGHNT and YYREEE (reference sequence). CDR3 sequence reads: CASSRQGTPEKLFF. CDR3 sequence (DNA): TGTGCCAGCAGCCGACAGGGGACCCCTGAAAAACTGTTTTTT.

V usage is TRBV12-3 or TRBV12-4 and J usage is TRBJ2-2; D gene uncertain. Trimming removed 3 bases from V and 8 bases from J, with 7 bases in between. CDR3 size: 12 residues. The CDR3 sequence: CASSFVVGELFF. CDR3 in DNA: TGTGCCAGCAGTTTCGTAGTTGGGGAGCTGTTTTTT.

The chain recombines TRBV5-1 with TRBJ1-5; D is possibly TRBD1 (6 bases). V was cut by 5 bases and J by 3 bases, with 9 bases left in between. The CDR3 extends over 13 amino acids. Germline V CDR1 and CDR2: SGHRS, YFSETQ. DNA for the CDR3: TGCGCCAGCAGAGGGGGGGACAATCAGCCCCAGCATTTT. Amino acid sequence: CASRGGDNQPQHF.

The chain combines TRBV6-5 with TRBJ1-2, with a tentative D call TRBD1 (5 bases). Trimming stripped 11 bases from V and 3 bases from J, with 10 bases between. The CDR3 spans 11 residues. CDR1 and CDR2 from the germline V gene are MNHEY and SVGAGI. In DNA, the CDR3 is TGTGCCCTGGACAAAGACTATGGCTACACCTTC. Translation gives CALDKDYGYTF.

This chain connects TRBV6-6 to TRBJ1-1; D ambiguous. The CDR3 spans 14 residues. Trimming took off 6 bases at V and 1 base at J, with 12 bases between the two ends. The germline CDR1 and CDR2 sequences are MNHNY and SVGAGI (reference sequence). CDR3 DNA: TGTGCCAGCAGAAGAGGACTGGAGAACACTGAAGCTTTCTTT. Translating gives CASRRGLENTEAFF.

The chain recombines TRBV4-3 with TRBJ2-5; TRBD1 might be the D (6 bases). This CDR3 region has 14 residues. Germline assignment: CDR1 LGHNA and CDR2 YSLEER. Between the trimmed V and J ends, which lost 0 bases and 3 bases, there was a span of 8 bases. CDR3 bases: TGCGCCAGCAGCCAAGAATGGACAGAAGAGACCCAGTACTTC. Protein: CASSQEWTEETQYF.

The chain employs TRBV7-2 and TRBJ1-2; 7 bases align to TRBD1. With 4 bases clipped from V and 4 bases from J, the junction kept 9 bases outside the gene matches. Germline CDR1 SGHTA, CDR2 FQGNSA. The CDR3 covers 15 residues. CDR3 DNA sequence: TGTGCCAGCAGCTACTTACAGGGGTCCTCCTATGGCTACACCTTC. It translates to CASSYLQGSSYGYTF.

This clone was observed a handful of times. The chain uses TRBV2 and TRBJ1-5, with 9 bases lining up with TRBD1. After removal of 3 bases from V and 5 bases from J, the junction contained 8 bases not matched to a gene. This CDR3 is 16 amino acids long. Germline V gene lookup returns CDR1 SNHLY and CDR2 FYNNEI. The DNA for the CDR3 is TGTGCCAGCAGTGATCCGGGACAGGGTTCTTATCAGCCCCAGCATTTT. Encoded protein: CASSDPGQGSYQPQHF.

The genes are TRBV6-5 and TRBJ1-2; 8 bases match TRBD1. V shed 5 bases, J shed 8 bases, and the junction held 13 bases outside the gene matches. Germline assignment: CDR1 MNHEY and CDR2 SVGAGI. The CDR3 is 15 residues long. The CDR3 region is CASSTRDRNVRGYTF. The CDR3, as DNA: TGTGCCAGCAGTACCAGGGACAGGAACGTCCGAGGCTACACCTTC.

This clone is a singleton in its sample. The chain links TRBV7-6 to TRBJ2-3; the match to TRBD2 covers 13 bases. V shed 7 bases, J shed 4 bases, and the junction held 11 bases outside the gene matches. Germline assignment: CDR1 SGHVS and CDR2 FNYEAQ. This CDR3 is 17 amino acids long. CDR3 region: CASTTSGGEASPDTQYF. Written as DNA, the CDR3 is TGTGCCAGCACCACTAGCGGGGGGGAGGCCTCACCAGATACGCAGTATTTT.

V usage is TRBV6-5 and J usage is TRBJ2-3; the match to TRBD2 covers 8 bases. Germline values: CDR1 MNHEY, CDR2 SVGAGI. This CDR3 spans 16 amino acids. Trimming cost V 0 bases and J 2 bases; bases outside gene matches: 4. CDR3 DNA: TGTGCCAGCAGTTACTCTGGCGGGGGGATCACAGATACGCAGTATTTT. It translates to CASSYSGGGITDTQYF.

The chain couples TRBV4-2 to TRBJ1-1, with D tentatively TRBD1 (5 bases). Germline values: CDR1 LGHNA, CDR2 YNFKEQ. This CDR3 has 13 amino acids. Trimming removed 1 base from V and 6 bases from J, with 9 bases in between. The CDR3 region is CASSQVRVAEAFF. The CDR3 DNA reads as TGTGCCAGCAGCCAAGTCAGGGTCGCTGAAGCTTTCTTT.

The CDR3 sequence is CAWHSQGGHTEAFF. The CDR3 DNA sequence: TGTGCCTGGCATTCACAAGGGGGCCACACTGAAGCTTTCTTT. This chain links TRBV30 with TRBJ1-1, with TRBD1 matching 7 bases. J was trimmed by 3 bases and V by 5 bases; bases with no gene match: 9. Looked up from germline, CDR1 is GTSNPN and CDR2 is SVGIG (reference sequence). This CDR3 is 14 amino acids long.

The V and J genes are TRBV3-1 (or the pseudogene TRBV3-2) and TRBJ1-2; D unclear. The CDR3 is 11 residues long. In germline, CDR1 is LGHDT, CDR2 YNNKEL (reference sequence). Trimming removed 1 base from V and 7 bases from J, with 4 bases in between. CDR3 sequence: CASSQAGGYTF. The CDR3, as DNA: TGTGCCAGCAGCCAAGCGGGTGGCTACACCTTC.

V usage is TRBV30 and J usage is TRBJ1-1; no clear D. CDR1 and CDR2 from the germline V gene are GTSNPN and SVGIG (reference sequence). V was cut by 5 bases and J by 4 bases, with 14 bases left in between. The CDR3 loop spans 13 amino acids. CDR3 sequence: CAWDRGEATEAFF. The CDR3 DNA sequence: TGTGCCTGGGACCGGGGAGAGGCCACTGAAGCTTTCTTT.

The rearrangement links TRBV11-2 to TRBJ2-3; 10 bases line up with TRBD2. Germline trimming cut 5 bases from V and 4 bases from J; bases unmatched to any gene: 6. The CDR3 has 15 residues. Germline lookup yields CDR1 SGHAT and CDR2 FQNNGV. CDR3 coding DNA: TGTGCCAGCAGCCGTCTAGCGGGGGCGCCAGATACGCAGTATTTT. Amino acids: CASSRLAGAPDTQYF.

The genes are TRBV11-2 and TRBJ1-2; D might be TRBD1 (6 bases). Germline V CDR1 and CDR2: SGHAT, FQNNGV. The CDR3 consists of 14 residues. V lost 5 bases, J lost 4 bases, and 14 bases lay in between. The CDR3 sequence: CASSAGAVGYGYTF. The CDR3 DNA reads as TGTGCCAGCAGCGCGGGGGCGGTAGGCTATGGCTACACCTTC.

The chain recombines TRBV6-1 with TRBJ1-2; 8 nucleotides match TRBD1. There are 16 residues in the CDR3. Germline CDR1 and CDR2: MNHNS and SASEGT. J lost 5 bases, V lost 3 bases, and 11 bases had no gene match. The CDR3 nucleotides are TGTGCCAGCAGTGAGAAACCGGACAGGGCGGGGTATGGCTACACCTTC. Its protein is CASSEKPDRAGYGYTF.

The genes are TRBV7-8 and TRBJ1-2, with D unresolved. Germline V gives CDR1 SGHVS, CDR2 FQNEAQ. The ends were cut back, 5 bases at V and 7 bases at J, with 14 bases in the middle. The CDR3 covers 13 residues. CDR3 DNA sequence: TGTGCCAGCAGCCCGGTGATGGGCTCTGGCTACACCTTC. Its translation is CASSPVMGSGYTF.

CDR3 amino acids: CASSDRVESLNTEAFF. As DNA, the CDR3 is TGTGCCAGCAGTGACAGGGTCGAGAGTTTGAACACTGAAGCTTTCTTT. The V gene is TRBV6-1, the J gene TRBJ1-1; D perhaps matches TRBD1 (5 bases). V was shortened by 3 bases and J by 0 bases, with 14 bases between the two germline ends. Looked up from germline, CDR1 is MNHNS and CDR2 is SASEGT. The CDR3 runs 16 residues.

The chain recombines TRBV24-1 with TRBJ2-1; the match to TRBD2 covers 9 bases. The CDR3 totals 15 residues. Germline CDR1 is KGHDR and CDR2 is SFDVKD. With V trimmed by 5 bases and J by 7 bases, 8 bases remained unmatched. CDR3 nucleotides: TGTGCCACCAGTGCGGGGCGGGGGGGCCTAAATGAGCAGTTCTTC. Its protein product is CATSAGRGGLNEQFF.